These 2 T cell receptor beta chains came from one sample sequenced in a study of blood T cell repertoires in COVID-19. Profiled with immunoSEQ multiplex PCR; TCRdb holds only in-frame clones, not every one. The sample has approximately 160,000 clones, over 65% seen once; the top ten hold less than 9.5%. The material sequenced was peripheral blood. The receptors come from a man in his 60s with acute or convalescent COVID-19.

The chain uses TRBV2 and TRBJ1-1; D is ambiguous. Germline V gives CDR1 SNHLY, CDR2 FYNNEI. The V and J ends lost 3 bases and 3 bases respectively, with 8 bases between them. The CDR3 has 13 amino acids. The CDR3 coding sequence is TGTGCCAGCAGTGAGGGGAGATACACTGAAGCTTTCTTT. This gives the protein CASSEGRYTEAFF. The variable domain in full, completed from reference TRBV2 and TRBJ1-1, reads EPEVTQTPSHQVTQMGQEVILRCVPISNHLYFYWYRQILGQKVEFLVSFYNNEISEKSEIFDDQFSVERPDGSNFTLKIRSTKLEDSAMYFCASSEGRYTEAFFGQGTRLTVV.

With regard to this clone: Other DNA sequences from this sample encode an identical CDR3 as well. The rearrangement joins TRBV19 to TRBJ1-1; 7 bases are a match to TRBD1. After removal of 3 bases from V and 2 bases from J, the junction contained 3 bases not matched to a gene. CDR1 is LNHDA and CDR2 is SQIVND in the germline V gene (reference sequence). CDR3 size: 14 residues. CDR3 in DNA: TGTGCCAGTAGTATCGGGGACAGTAACACTGAAGCTTTCTTT. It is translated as CASSIGDSNTEAFF.